The clone carrying this T cell receptor beta chain was observed a few times. The sample originates from a study of blood T cell repertoires in COVID-19. Per germline, CDR1 SGHRS and CDR2 YFSETQ. Losses at the gene ends were 0 bases for V and 6 bases for J; bases not matched to a gene: 4. This CDR3 contains 15 residues. Produced via immunoSEQ multiplex PCR; TCRdb's table is partial and in-frame only. The sample yields more than 150,000 clones, approximately 80% seen once. The sequence derives from a man between 65 and 85 years old who had recovered from COVID-19. V usage is TRBV5-1 and J usage is TRBJ2-7; 12 bases fit TRBD2. Sequenced material: peripheral blood. CDR3 protein: CASSLASGRASEQYF. The CDR3 nucleotides are TGCGCCAGCAGCTTGGCTAGCGGGAGGGCCAGCGAGCAGTACTTC. Drawing the rest from reference TRBV5-1 and TRBJ2-7, the complete variable domain is KAGVTQTPRYLIKTRGQQVTLSCSPISGHRSVSWYQQTPGQGLQFLFEYFSETQRNKGNFPGRFSGRQFSNSRSEMNVSTLELGDSALYLCASSLASGRASEQYFGPGTRLTVT.